The clone carrying this T cell receptor beta chain has just one count. These data are taken from a study of Ad26.COV2.S vaccination and SARS-CoV-2 variants. For the study at large: The study gave Ad26.COV2.S intramuscularly, once or twice 56 days apart.

Stated treatment: around 19 received Ad26.COV2.S at low or high dose, single or two shots; several received placebo; per-sample allocation not given. All samples were drawn on day 63, counting from the first vaccine or placebo injection. With V trimmed by 1 base and J by 11 bases, 12 bases remained unmatched. Germline CDR1 is MGHRA and CDR2 is YSYEKL. The CDR3 spans 15 residues. The protocol was immunoSEQ multiplex PCR, while the TCRdb copy is restricted to in-frame clones and leaves out a portion. This sample has some 340,000 clones, with 86% found just once. The input for sequencing was peripheral blood, taken in a trial of Ad26.COV2.S vaccine versus placebo. The chain employs TRBV4-1 and TRBJ2-5, with 8 bases identical to TRBD2. The receptor comes from a person aged 18-65 years who received the Ad26.COV2.S COVID-19 vaccine or a placebo. CDR3 sequence reads: CASSQGHSGGRRQYF. The DNA of the CDR3 is TGCGCCAGCAGCCAAGGACACAGCGGGGGCCGACGGCAGTACTTC.